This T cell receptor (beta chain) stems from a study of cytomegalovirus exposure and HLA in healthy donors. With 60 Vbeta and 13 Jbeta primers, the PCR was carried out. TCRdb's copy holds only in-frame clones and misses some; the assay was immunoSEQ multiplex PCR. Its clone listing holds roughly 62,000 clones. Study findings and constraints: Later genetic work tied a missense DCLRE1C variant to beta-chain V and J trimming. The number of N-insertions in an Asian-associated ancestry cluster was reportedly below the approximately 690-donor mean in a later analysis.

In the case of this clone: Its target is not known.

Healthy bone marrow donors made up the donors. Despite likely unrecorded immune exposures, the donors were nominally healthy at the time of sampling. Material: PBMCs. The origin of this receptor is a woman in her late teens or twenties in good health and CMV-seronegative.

The CDR3 DNA sequence: TGCGCCAGCAGCTTGGGGGACAAGTACAATGAGCAGTTCTTC. Encoded protein: CASSLGDKYNEQFF. The chain joins TRBV5-1 to TRBJ2-1, with a tentative D call TRBD1 (6 bases). The CDR3 covers 14 residues. Trimming shortened V by 0 bases and J by 4 bases, and 8 bases separated the two germline ends. CDR1 and CDR2 (germline): SGHRS, YFSETQ.